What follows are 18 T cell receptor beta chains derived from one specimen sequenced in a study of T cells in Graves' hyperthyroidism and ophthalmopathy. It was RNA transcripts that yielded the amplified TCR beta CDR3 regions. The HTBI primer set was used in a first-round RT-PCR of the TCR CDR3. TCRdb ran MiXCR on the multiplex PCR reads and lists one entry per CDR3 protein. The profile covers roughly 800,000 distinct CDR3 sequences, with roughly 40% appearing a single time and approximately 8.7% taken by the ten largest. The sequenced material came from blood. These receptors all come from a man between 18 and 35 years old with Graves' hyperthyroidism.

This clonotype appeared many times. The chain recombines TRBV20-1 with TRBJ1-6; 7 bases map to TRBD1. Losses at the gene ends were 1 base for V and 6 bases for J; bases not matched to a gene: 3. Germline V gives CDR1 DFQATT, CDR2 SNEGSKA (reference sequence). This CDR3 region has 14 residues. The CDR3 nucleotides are TGCAGTGCTAGAGGACAGGGACCTAATTCACCCCTCCACTTT. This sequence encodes CSARGQGPNSPLHF.

The CDR3 spells CASSLYTSGRGDTQYF. CDR3 sequence (DNA): TGTGCCAGCAGTTTATACACTAGCGGCCGGGGAGATACGCAGTATTTT. The chain combines TRBV28 with TRBJ2-3; TRBD2 matches at 8 bases. Germline V gene lookup returns CDR1 MDHEN and CDR2 SYDVKM. This CDR3 is built from 16 residues. Trimming took 1 base from V and 5 from J; bases not matched to a gene: 8. Based on the CDR3 plus reference TRBV28 and TRBJ2-3, the full variable domain is DVKVTQSSRYLVKRTGEKVFLECVQDMDHENMFWYRQDPGLGLRLIYFSYDVKMKEKGDIPEGYSVSREKKERFSLILESASTNQTSMYLCASSLYTSGRGDTQYFGPGTRLTVL.

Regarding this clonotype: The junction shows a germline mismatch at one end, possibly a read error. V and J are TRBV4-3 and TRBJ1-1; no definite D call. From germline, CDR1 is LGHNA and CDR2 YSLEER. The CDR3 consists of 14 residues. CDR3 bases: TGCGCCAGCAGCCAAGAGAAGGGAATCACTAAAGCTTTCTTT. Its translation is CASSQEKGITKAFF.

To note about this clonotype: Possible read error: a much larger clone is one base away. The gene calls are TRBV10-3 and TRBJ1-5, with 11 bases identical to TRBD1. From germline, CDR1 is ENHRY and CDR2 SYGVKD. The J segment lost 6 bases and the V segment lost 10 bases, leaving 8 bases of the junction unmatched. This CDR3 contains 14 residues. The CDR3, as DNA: TGTGCCACCCGGACAGGGGGCGAGGTTCAGCCCCAGCATTTT. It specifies CATRTGGEVQPQHF.

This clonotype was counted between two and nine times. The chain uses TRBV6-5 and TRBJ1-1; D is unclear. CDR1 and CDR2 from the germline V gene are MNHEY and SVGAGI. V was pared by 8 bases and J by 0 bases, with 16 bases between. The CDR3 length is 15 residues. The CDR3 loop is CASGVKGLLNTEAFF. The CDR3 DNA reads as TGTGCCAGCGGGGTGAAGGGCCTGTTGAACACTGAAGCTTTCTTT.

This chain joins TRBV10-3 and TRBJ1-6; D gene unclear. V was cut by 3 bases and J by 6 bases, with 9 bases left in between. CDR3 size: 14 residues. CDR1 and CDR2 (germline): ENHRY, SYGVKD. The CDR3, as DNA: TGTGCCATCAGTGATAGCAGCGCTAATTCACCCCTCCACTTT. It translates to CAISDSSANSPLHF.

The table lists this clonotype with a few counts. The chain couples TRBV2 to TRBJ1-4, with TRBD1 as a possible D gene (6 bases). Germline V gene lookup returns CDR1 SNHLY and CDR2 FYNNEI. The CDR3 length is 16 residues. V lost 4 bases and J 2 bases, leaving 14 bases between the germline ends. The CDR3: CASSAEGRGTNEKLFF. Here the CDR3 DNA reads TGTGCCAGCAGTGCGGAAGGGAGGGGGACTAATGAAAAACTGTTTTTT.

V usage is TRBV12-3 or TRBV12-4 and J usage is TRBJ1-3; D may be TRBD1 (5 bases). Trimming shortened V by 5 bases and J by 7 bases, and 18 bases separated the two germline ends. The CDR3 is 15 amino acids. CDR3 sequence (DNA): TGTGCCAGCAGTAACACTCCGGGTCGGGGCAACACCATATATTTT. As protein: CASSNTPGRGNTIYF.

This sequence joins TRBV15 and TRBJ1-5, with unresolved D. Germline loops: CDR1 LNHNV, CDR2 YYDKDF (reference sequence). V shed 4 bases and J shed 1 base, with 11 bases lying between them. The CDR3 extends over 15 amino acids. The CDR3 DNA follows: TGTGCCACCAGCACCCTGGGCGGGAGCAATCAGCCCCAGCATTTT. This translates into CATSTLGGSNQPQHF.

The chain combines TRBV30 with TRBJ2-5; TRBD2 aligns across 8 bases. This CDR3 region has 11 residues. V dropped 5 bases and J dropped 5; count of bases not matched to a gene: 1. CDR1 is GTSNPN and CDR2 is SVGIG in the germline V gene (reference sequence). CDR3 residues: CAWAGGETQYF. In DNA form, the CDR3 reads TGTGCCTGGGCGGGGGGCGAGACCCAGTACTTC.

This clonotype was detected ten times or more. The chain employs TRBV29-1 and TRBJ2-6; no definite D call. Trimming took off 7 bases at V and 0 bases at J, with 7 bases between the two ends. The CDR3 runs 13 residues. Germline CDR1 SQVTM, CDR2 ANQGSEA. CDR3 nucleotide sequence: TGCAGCGCCGTTTTCTCTGGGGCCAACGTCCTGACTTTC. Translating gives CSAVFSGANVLTF.

CDR3 coding DNA: TGTGCCAGCAGACGAGGACTCTCTGGAAACACCATATATTTT. Its protein is CASRRGLSGNTIYF. The chain has TRBV6-5 and TRBJ1-3, with D unresolved. This CDR3 comprises 14 residues. Germline V gene sequence: CDR1 MNHEY, CDR2 SVGAGI. Trimming pared 6 bases from V and 0 bases from J, leaving 9 bases between.

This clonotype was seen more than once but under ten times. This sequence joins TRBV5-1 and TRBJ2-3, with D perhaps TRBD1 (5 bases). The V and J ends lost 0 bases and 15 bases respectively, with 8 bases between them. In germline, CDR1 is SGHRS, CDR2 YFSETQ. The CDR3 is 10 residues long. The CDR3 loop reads CASSLEGFYF. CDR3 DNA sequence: TGCGCCAGCAGCTTGGAGGGGTTTTATTTT.

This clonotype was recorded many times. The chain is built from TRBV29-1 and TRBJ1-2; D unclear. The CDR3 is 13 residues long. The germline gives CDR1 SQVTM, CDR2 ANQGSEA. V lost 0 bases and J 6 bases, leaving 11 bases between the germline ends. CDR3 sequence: CSVEDPTVHGYTF. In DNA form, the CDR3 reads TGCAGCGTTGAAGATCCTACGGTTCATGGCTACACCTTC.

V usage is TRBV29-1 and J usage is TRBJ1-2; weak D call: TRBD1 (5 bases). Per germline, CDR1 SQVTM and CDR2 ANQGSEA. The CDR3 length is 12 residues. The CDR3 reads CSRDGYNYGYTF. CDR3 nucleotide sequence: TGCAGTCGGGACGGGTATAACTATGGCTACACCTTC.

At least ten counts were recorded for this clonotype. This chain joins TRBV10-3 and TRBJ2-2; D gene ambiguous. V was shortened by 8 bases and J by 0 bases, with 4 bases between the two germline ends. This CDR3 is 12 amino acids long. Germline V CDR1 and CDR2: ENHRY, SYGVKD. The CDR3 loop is CAIAPNTGELFF. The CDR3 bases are TGTGCCATCGCCCCGAACACCGGGGAGCTGTTTTTT.

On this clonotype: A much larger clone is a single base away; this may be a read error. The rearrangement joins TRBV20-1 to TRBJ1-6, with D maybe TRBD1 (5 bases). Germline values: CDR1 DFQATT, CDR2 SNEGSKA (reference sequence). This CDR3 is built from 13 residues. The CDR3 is CSATGTENSPPHF. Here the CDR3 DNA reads TGCAGTGCTACCGGGACCGAGAATTCACCCCCCCACTTT.

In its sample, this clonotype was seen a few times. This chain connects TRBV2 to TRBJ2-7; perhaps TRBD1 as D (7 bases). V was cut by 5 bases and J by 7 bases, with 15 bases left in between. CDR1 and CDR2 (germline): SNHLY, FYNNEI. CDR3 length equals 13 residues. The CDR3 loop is CASSLRTGGEQYF. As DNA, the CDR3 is TGTGCCAGCAGTCTACGGACAGGAGGGGAGCAGTACTTC.